A single sample is the source of the 2 T cell receptor beta chains below, sequenced in a study of long-term antiretroviral therapy in people with HIV. With survey level as its setting, the immunoSEQ assay was v3.0. Only in-frame clones appear in the TCRdb table, and some are missing; sequencing was by immunoSEQ multiplex PCR. The table includes around 16,000 clones, around nine tenths detected once. The specimen comprised unsorted PBMCs, sampled 0.7 years before starting antiretroviral therapy. The receptor source for this set is a man in his fifties or sixties with HIV.

This chain connects TRBV10-3 to TRBJ2-7; D is uncertain. Trimming pared 6 bases from V and 0 bases from J, leaving 9 bases between. Per the germline V gene, CDR1 is ENHRY and CDR2 is SYGVKD. The CDR3 length is 13 residues. In DNA, the CDR3 is TGTGCCATCAGGTCCGCGAGCTCCTACGAGCAGTACTTC. Residues: CAIRSASSYEQYF.

This clone was counted between two and nine times. This chain uses TRBV19 with TRBJ1-6; 8 bases map to TRBD1. This CDR3 is built from 16 residues. Germline V gene sequence: CDR1 LNHDA, CDR2 SQIVND (reference sequence). V shed 3 bases, J shed 7 bases, and the junction held 8 bases outside the gene matches. DNA for the CDR3: TGTGCCAGTAGTATCGCAGGGGGCGCGGGGAATTCACCCCTCCACTTT. Translation gives CASSIAGGAGNSPLHF.